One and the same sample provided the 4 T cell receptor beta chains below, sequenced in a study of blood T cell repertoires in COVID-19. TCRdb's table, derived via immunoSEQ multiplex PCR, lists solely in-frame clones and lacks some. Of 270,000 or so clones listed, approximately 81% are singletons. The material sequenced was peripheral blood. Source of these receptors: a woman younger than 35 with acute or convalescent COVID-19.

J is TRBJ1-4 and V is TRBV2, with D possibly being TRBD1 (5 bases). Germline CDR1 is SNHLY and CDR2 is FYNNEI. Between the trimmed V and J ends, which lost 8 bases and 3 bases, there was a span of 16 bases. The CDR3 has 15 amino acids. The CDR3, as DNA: TGTGCCAGCTTAAGGAAGGGGTCGGCTAATGAAAAACTGTTTTTT. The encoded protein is CASLRKGSANEKLFF.

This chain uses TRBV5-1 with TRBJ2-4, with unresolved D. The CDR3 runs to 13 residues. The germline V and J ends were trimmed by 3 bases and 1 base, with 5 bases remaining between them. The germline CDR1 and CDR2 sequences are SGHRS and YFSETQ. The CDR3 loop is CASSYEAKNIQYF. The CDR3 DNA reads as TGCGCCAGCAGCTACGAGGCCAAAAACATTCAGTACTTC. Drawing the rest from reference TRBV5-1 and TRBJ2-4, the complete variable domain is KAGVTQTPRYLIKTRGQQVTLSCSPISGHRSVSWYQQTPGQGLQFLFEYFSETQRNKGNFPGRFSGRQFSNSRSEMNVSTLELGDSALYLCASSYEAKNIQYFGAGTRLSVL.

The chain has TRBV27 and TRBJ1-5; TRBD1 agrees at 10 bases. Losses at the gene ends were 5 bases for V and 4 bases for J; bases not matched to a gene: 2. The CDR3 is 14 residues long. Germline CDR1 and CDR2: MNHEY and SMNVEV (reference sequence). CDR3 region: CASSPGQGNQPQHF. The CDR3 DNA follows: TGTGCCAGCAGTCCGGGACAGGGGAATCAGCCCCAGCATTTT.

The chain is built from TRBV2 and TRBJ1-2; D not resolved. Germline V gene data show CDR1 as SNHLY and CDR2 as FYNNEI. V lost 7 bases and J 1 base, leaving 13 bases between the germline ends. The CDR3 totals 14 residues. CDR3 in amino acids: CASTLTLLNYGYTF. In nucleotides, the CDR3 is TGTGCCAGCACCCTGACACTCCTTAACTATGGCTACACCTTC.